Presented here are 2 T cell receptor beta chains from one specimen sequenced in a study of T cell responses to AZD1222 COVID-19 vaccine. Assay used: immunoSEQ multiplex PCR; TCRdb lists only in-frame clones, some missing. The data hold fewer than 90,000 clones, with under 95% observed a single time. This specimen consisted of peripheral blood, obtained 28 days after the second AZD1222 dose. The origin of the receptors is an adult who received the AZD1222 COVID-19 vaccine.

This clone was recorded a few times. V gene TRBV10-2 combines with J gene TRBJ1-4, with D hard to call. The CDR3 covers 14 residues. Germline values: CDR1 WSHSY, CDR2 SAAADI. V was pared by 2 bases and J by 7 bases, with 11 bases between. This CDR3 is CASSEHGVIEKLFF. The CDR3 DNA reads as TGCGCCAGCAGTGAGCACGGGGTAATTGAAAAACTGTTTTTT.

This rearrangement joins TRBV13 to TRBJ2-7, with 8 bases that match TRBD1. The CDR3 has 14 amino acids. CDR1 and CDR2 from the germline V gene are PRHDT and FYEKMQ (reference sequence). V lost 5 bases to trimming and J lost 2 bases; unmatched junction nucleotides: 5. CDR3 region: CASSPGQGTYEQYF. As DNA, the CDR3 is TGTGCCAGCAGCCCCGGACAGGGAACCTACGAGCAGTACTTC.